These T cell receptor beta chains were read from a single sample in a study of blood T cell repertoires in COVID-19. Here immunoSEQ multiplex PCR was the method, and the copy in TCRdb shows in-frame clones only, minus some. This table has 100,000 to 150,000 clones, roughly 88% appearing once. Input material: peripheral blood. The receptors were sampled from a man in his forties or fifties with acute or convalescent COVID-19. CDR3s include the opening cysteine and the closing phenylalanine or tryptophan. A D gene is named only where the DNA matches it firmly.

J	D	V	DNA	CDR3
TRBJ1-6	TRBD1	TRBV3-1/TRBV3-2	TGTGCCAGCAGCCACGGCGGGACAGGGAAGAATTCACCCCTCCACTTT	CASSHGGTGKNSPLHF
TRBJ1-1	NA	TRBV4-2	TGTGCCAGCAGCCAATTGCGGGGAGGCACTGAAGCTTTCTTT	CASSQLRGGTEAFF
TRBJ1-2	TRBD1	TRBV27	TGTGCCAGCAGTTTCCAGGGGGGAGGTGGCTACACCTTC	CASSFQGGGGYTF
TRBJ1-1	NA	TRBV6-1	TGTGCCAGCAGCGAAGTAGGGAGCTTGAACACTGAAGCTTTCTTT	CASSEVGSLNTEAFF
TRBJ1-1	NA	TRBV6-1	TGTGCCAGCAGTGAAGACAGGGTTCGGTATAAAGGAGCTTTCTTT	CASSEDRVRYKGAFF
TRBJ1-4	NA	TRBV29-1	TGCAGCGGTCGAGATGCAACTAATGAAAAACTGTTTTTT	CSGRDATNEKLFF
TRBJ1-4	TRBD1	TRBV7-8	TGTGCCAGCAGCTTAGTCGGGACAGGGGGAGAAAAACTGTTTTTT	CASSLVGTGGEKLFF
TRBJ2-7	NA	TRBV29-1	TGCAGCGTTGTAGTAGCCTACGAGCAGTACTTC	CSVVVAYEQYF
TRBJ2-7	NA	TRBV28	TGTGCCAGCCTGTCCCGGGTCTCCTACGAGCAGTACTTC	CASLSRVSYEQYF
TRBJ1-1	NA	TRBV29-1	TGCAGCGTTGAATCAGGGCTTGTTGAAGCTTTCTTT	CSVESGLVEAFF
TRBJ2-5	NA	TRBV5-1	TGCGCCAGCAGCTTGGGAAGGGGTTTTTTTGAGACCCAGTACTTC	CASSLGRGFFETQYF
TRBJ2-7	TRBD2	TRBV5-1	TGCGCCAGCAGCCACGGGACTAGCGGGGATTACGAGCAGTACTTC	CASSHGTSGDYEQYF
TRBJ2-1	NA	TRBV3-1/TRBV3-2	TGTGCCAGCAGCCAACTACCCGATTTTAGCGGATCATACAATGAGCAGTTCTTC	CASSQLPDFSGSYNEQFF
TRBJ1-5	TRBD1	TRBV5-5	TGTGCCAGCAGCTTGTCCCATTACACTGGCTGGGACAGGACAAATCAGCCCCAGCATTTT	CASSLSHYTGWDRTNQPQHF
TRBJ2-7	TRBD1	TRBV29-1	TGCAGCGCCGGGACAGCGTACTCCTACGAGCAGTACTTC	CSAGTAYSYEQYF
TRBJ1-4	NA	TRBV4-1	TGCGCCAGCAGCCAATGGGGGCGTAATGAAAAACTGTTTTTT	CASSQWGRNEKLFF
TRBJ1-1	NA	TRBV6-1	TGTGCCAGCAGTGAGGGCAACACCATGAACACTGAAGCTTTCTTT	CASSEGNTMNTEAFF
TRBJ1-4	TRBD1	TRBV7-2	TGTGCCAGCAGCAAAGATCAGGGGGCACTCCCGTTGGGAATTGAAAAACTGTTTTTT	CASSKDQGALPLGIEKLFF
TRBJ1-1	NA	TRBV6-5	TGTGCCAGCAGCCTGAATCAGGGGAACACTGAAGCTTTCTTT	CASSLNQGNTEAFF
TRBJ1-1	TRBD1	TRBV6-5	TGTGCCAGCACCGCTACTCAGGGGGACACTGAAGCTTTCTTT	CASTATQGDTEAFF